This T cell receptor beta chain came from a study of T cell clonality in common variable immunodeficiency. At least ten counts were recorded for this clone. Its antigen remains unidentified. The CDR3 goes on 3 residues after the read ends, and that part is filled in from the germline J gene. Study-wide points: Fewer TCRbeta clones were shared among CVID subjects than controls. Links between repertoire features and CVID complications were heterogeneity-limited.

The germline gives CDR1 GTSNPN, CDR2 SVGIG (reference sequence). The CDR3 contains 16 residues. Trimming at V came to 3 bases and at J to 0 bases, leaving 8 bases not matched to a gene. Produced via immunoSEQ multiplex PCR; TCRdb's table is partial and in-frame only. Altogether around 60,000 clones were found in the sample, and no singletons occur. The TCR originated in a person aged 18 to 70 in good health. Sample: peripheral blood mononuclear cells. V usage is TRBV30 and J usage is TRBJ2-1, with 7 bases lining up with TRBD2. The CDR3 is CAWRWASGRSYNEQFF. CDR3 DNA (partial): TGTGCCTGGAGATGGGCTAGCGGCCGCTCCTACAATGAG. The full variable domain, in which reference TRBV30 and TRBJ2-1 provide the parts outside the CDR3, is SQTIHQWPATLVQPVGSPLSLECTVEGTSNPNLYWYRQAAGRGLQLLFYSVGIGQISSEVPQNLSASRPQDRQFILSSKKLLLSDSGFYLCAWRWASGRSYNEQFFGPGTRLTVL.